This T cell receptor beta chain was sequenced during a study of blood T cell repertoires in COVID-19. Study-level background: Both acute and convalescent COVID-19 samples were obtained from the United States, Italy and Spain.

This clone showed up just a few times. Enrolled through a virtual design, the participants were between about 18 and 89 years of age and came from 24 US areas. Self-reported history from a screening survey and questionnaire set each donor's cohort. Symptom resolution, clearance, or two negative PCRs marked donors in Cohort 3 as recovered. The germline gives CDR1 MDHEN, CDR2 SYDVKM. V shed 2 bases and J 7 bases; nucleotides not matched to a gene: 1. CDR3 length equals 14 residues. The protocol was immunoSEQ multiplex PCR, while the TCRdb copy is restricted to in-frame clones and leaves out a portion. In the table there are 200,000 to 250,000 clones, 84% of which are singletons.

The chain employs TRBV28 and TRBJ1-6; 8 bases fit TRBD1. The TCR was taken from a woman in her 40s who had recovered from COVID-19. What was sequenced was PBMCs or T cells enriched from blood (not recorded which). CDR3 region: CASSLHRGNSPLHF. The CDR3 DNA sequence: TGTGCCAGCAGTTTACACAGGGGGAATTCACCCCTCCACTTT.